This passage covers 24 T cell receptor beta chains from one sample sequenced in a study of blood T cells in healthy people across ages. Primed by a sample-barcoded 5' primer and a J-beta primer mix, a second PCR proceeded for roughly 7 to 12 cycles. TCRdb itself ran the 5' RACE reads through MiXCR, one entry per CDR3 protein. The data contain 1,500,000 or so distinct CDR3 sequences, approximately 59% of them singletons. The sequencing sample was made of blood. All receptors derive from a man aged 18 to 35 in good health.

The rearrangement uses TRBV10-3 and TRBJ2-5, with D uncertain. The end of the DNA aligns better with TRBJ2-7, so the J call may be wrong. This CDR3 is 13 amino acids long. Per germline, CDR1 ENHRY and CDR2 SYGVKD. CDR3 region: CAITKNPDDEQYF. The CDR3 DNA follows: TGTGCCATTACTAAAAATCCGGACGACGAGCAGTACTTC.

This chain links TRBV28 with TRBJ2-1, with a tentative D call TRBD2 (6 bases). From germline, CDR1 is MDHEN and CDR2 SYDVKM. Trimming cost V 4 bases and J 3 bases, with 13 bases left between them. This CDR3 is 15 amino acids long. The DNA of the CDR3 is TGTGCCAGCAGTTCCCCGGGGGTGCGCTACAATGAGCAGTTCTTC. Translated, it gives CASSSPGVRYNEQFF.

The chain combines TRBV20-1 with TRBJ2-4; D is unclear. The DNA end favors TRBJ2-7, so the J call may be wrong. This CDR3 has 13 residues. Germline CDR1 DFQATT, CDR2 SNEGSKA (reference sequence). The CDR3 nucleotides read TGCAGTGCTAGAGCTGCAGAAAACTACGAGCAGTACTTC. Protein sequence: CSARAAENYEQYF.

The sample holds a few counts of this clonotype. J is TRBJ2-1 and V is TRBV29-1; D not certain. V lost 4 bases, J lost 9 bases, and 10 bases lay in between. The CDR3 runs 11 residues. Germline V gives CDR1 SQVTM, CDR2 ANQGSEA. This CDR3 is CSVAEASEQFF. The CDR3 bases are TGCAGCGTTGCCGAGGCAAGTGAGCAGTTCTTC.

V usage is TRBV28 and J usage is TRBJ2-1; D perhaps matches TRBD1 (5 bases). Between the trimmed V and J ends, which lost 6 bases and 6 bases, there was a span of 21 bases. CDR1 and CDR2 from the germline V gene are MDHEN and SYDVKM. The CDR3 loop spans 16 amino acids. CDR3 sequence reads: CASSTGRVRPINEQFF. CDR3 nucleotides: TGTGCCAGCAGCACGGGCAGGGTCCGACCTATCAATGAGCAGTTCTTC.

This chain joins TRBV7-9 and TRBJ1-2; D is undetermined. Germline V lookup: CDR1 SEHNR, CDR2 FQNEAQ (reference sequence). The CDR3 has 14 residues. The V gene lost 1 base and the J gene lost 8 bases, with 14 bases spanning the gap. The CDR3 is CASSLDGPAEGYTF. In DNA, the CDR3 is TGTGCCAGCAGCTTAGACGGGCCCGCGGAAGGCTACACCTTC.

The chain has TRBV4-1 and TRBJ2-5, with D perhaps matching TRBD1 or TRBD2 (6 bases each). This CDR3 is built from 18 residues. Per germline, CDR1 MGHRA and CDR2 YSYEKL. V was shortened by 1 base and J by 2 bases, with 20 bases between the two germline ends. The CDR3 reads CASSQVRWDVGGQETQYF. The CDR3 DNA follows: TGCGCCAGCAGCCAAGTTAGATGGGACGTAGGGGGGCAAGAGACCCAGTACTTC.

V usage is TRBV2 and J usage is TRBJ2-3; TRBD2 aligns across 9 bases. This CDR3 is built from 15 residues. V gave up 4 bases and J gave up 4 bases; unmatched junction bases: 6. The germline V gene has CDR1 SNHLY and CDR2 FYNNEI. CDR3 sequence: CASSAEGLASDTQYF. The CDR3 DNA follows: TGTGCCAGCAGTGCCGAGGGACTAGCATCAGATACGCAGTATTTT. The whole variable domain, remainder taken from reference TRBV2 and TRBJ2-3, is EPEVTQTPSHQVTQMGQEVILRCVPISNHLYFYWYRQILGQKVEFLVSFYNNEISEKSEIFDDQFSVERPDGSNFTLKIRSTKLEDSAMYFCASSAEGLASDTQYFGPGTRLTVL.

This chain connects TRBV20-1 to TRBJ2-1; TRBD2 matches 11 bases. The CDR3 contains 14 residues. Germline V gene lookup returns CDR1 DFQATT and CDR2 SNEGSKA (reference sequence). V shed 3 bases, J shed 6 bases, and the junction held 4 bases outside the gene matches. CDR3 residues: CSASRLAGINEQFF. The DNA of the CDR3 is TGCAGTGCTAGCCGACTAGCGGGAATCAATGAGCAGTTCTTC.

A few counts support this clonotype. This sequence joins TRBV6-5 and TRBJ2-5, with TRBD1 identical over 10 bases. V was pared by 2 bases and J by 3 bases, with 6 bases of the junction left unmatched. Per germline, CDR1 MNHEY and CDR2 SVGAGI. The CDR3 length is 16 residues. CDR3 nucleotides: TGTGCCAGCAGTTACCCCGGACAGGGGGTAGAAGAGACCCAGTACTTC. This sequence encodes CASSYPGQGVEETQYF.

The rearrangement uses TRBV4-1 and TRBJ2-5; D call uncertain. V shed 2 bases and J shed 5 bases, with 9 bases lying between them. Germline CDR1 reads MGHRA; CDR2 reads YSYEKL. CDR3 length: 13 residues. CDR3 DNA sequence: TGCGCCAGCAGCCAATTTCGAGCCGAGACCCAGTACTTC. This translates into CASSQFRAETQYF.

This sequence joins TRBV3-1 and TRBJ2-4; 7 positions match TRBD2. CDR1 and CDR2 from the germline V gene are LGHDT and YNNKEL (reference sequence). CDR3 length: 20 amino acids. V lost 1 base and J lost 0; bases outside the gene matches: 15. CDR3 protein: CASSQVGGTIDPKAKNIQYF. The CDR3 DNA sequence: TGTGCCAGCAGCCAAGTTGGGGGGACTATAGACCCGAAAGCCAAAAACATTCAGTACTTC.

A single count supports this clonotype. The V gene is TRBV5-1, the J gene TRBJ1-1, with D unresolved. V was pared by 8 bases and J by 0 bases, with 11 bases between. Germline lookup yields CDR1 SGHRS and CDR2 YFSETQ. This CDR3 contains 13 residues. The CDR3 region has the DNA TGCGCCAGTGGTGCCGCCCTGAACACTGAAGCTTTCTTT. Its protein product is CASGAALNTEAFF. Using reference TRBV5-1 and TRBJ1-1 for the parts outside the CDR3, the full variable domain is KAGVTQTPRYLIKTRGQQVTLSCSPISGHRSVSWYQQTPGQGLQFLFEYFSETQRNKGNFPGRFSGRQFSNSRSEMNVSTLELGDSALYLCASGAALNTEAFFGQGTRLTVV.

The chain couples TRBV6-6 to TRBJ2-7; 8 positions agree with TRBD2. This CDR3 is 15 amino acids long. With 5 bases clipped from V and 4 bases from J, the junction kept 10 bases outside the gene matches. The germline V gene has CDR1 MNHNY and CDR2 SVGAGI (reference sequence). CDR3 in amino acids: CASSILVTSAYEQYF. In DNA form, the CDR3 reads TGTGCCAGCAGTATACTGGTGACTAGCGCTTACGAGCAGTACTTC.

Notes on this clonotype: Relative to the germline gene, one junction end is altered; a read error may explain this. The rearrangement uses TRBV27 and TRBJ1-2, with a tentative D call TRBD1 (5 bases). CDR3 size: 12 residues. Germline assignment: CDR1 MNHEY and CDR2 SMNVEV (reference sequence). CDR3 sequence reads: CASSNPTGGYIF. For the CDR3, the DNA is TGTGCCAGCAGTAACCCAACAGGAGGCTACATCTTC.

V gene TRBV7-9 combines with J gene TRBJ2-3, with 11 bases aligning to TRBD2. This CDR3 contains 16 residues. With V trimmed by 4 bases and J by 6 bases, 9 bases remained unmatched. Germline CDR1 SEHNR, CDR2 FQNEAQ (reference sequence). The CDR3 sequence is CASSSGLAADLDTQYF. CDR3 nucleotides: TGTGCCAGCAGCTCGGGACTAGCGGCAGATTTGGATACGCAGTATTTT. Complete variable domain (other parts from reference TRBV7-9 and TRBJ2-3): DTGVSQNPRHKITKRGQNVTFRCDPISEHNRLYWYRQTLGQGPEFLTYFQNEAQLEKSRLLSDRFSAERPKGSFSTLEIQRTEQGDSAMYLCASSSGLAADLDTQYFGPGTRLTVL.

The CDR3 DNA is TGTGCTAGTGGTAGGGACAGGGGGCCCGATGAGCAGTTCTTC. Encoded protein: CASGRDRGPDEQFF. The J gene is TRBJ2-1, the V gene TRBV12-5, with 12 bases fitting TRBD1. There are 14 residues in the CDR3. V lost 5 bases to trimming and J lost 8 bases; unmatched junction nucleotides: 4. CDR1 is LGHNT and CDR2 is FRNRAP in the germline V gene.

This clonotype was detected once. The V gene is TRBV20-1, the J gene TRBJ2-7, with 9 nucleotides matching TRBD1. There are 16 residues in the CDR3. Germline loops: CDR1 DFQATT, CDR2 SNEGSKA (reference sequence). The V segment lost 1 base and the J segment 0 bases; nucleotides outside the gene matches: 7. The CDR3 DNA sequence: TGCAGTGCTAGAGTAACACGGGGACAGGGCTCCTACGAGCAGTACTTC. Amino acid sequence: CSARVTRGQGSYEQYF.

This clonotype was detected only a few times. This chain uses TRBV2 with TRBJ2-7; 9 nucleotides line up with TRBD1. V was pared by 6 bases and J by 6 bases, with 6 bases of the junction left unmatched. The germline CDR1 and CDR2 sequences are SNHLY and FYNNEI. The CDR3 spans 13 residues. The CDR3 nucleotides read TGTGCCAGCAGCCGGGACAGGGAGTTCGAGCAGTACTTC. Amino acids: CASSRDREFEQYF.

This clonotype appeared a few times. The chain couples TRBV3-1 to TRBJ2-3; D is unresolved. V was shortened by 0 bases and J by 8 bases, with 12 bases between the two germline ends. This CDR3 is 14 amino acids long. CDR1 is LGHDT, CDR2 YNNKEL, per germline (reference sequence). The CDR3 reads CASSQEAALSTQYF. CDR3 DNA: TGTGCCAGCAGCCAAGAAGCCGCCTTGAGTACGCAGTATTTT.

This chain links TRBV20-1 with TRBJ1-2; 8 nucleotides align to TRBD1. V lost 2 bases to trimming and J lost 8 bases; unmatched junction nucleotides: 4. Germline CDR1 reads DFQATT; CDR2 reads SNEGSKA (reference sequence). The CDR3 is 12 amino acids. As DNA, the CDR3 is TGCAGTGCTAGACAGGGGGCTCGCGGCTACACCTTC. Translated, it gives CSARQGARGYTF.

The chain uses TRBV6-2 or TRBV6-3 and TRBJ2-1; 9 nucleotides agree with TRBD1. V trimming: 4 bases; J trimming: 13 bases; junction bases outside the gene matches: 11. The germline V gene has CDR1 MNHEY and CDR2 SVGEGT. This CDR3 contains 14 residues. The DNA for the CDR3 is TGTGCCAGCAGTTCGGACAGGGGCCGGAAGACCCAGTTCTTC. Its protein is CASSSDRGRKTQFF.

The chain carries TRBV18 and TRBJ2-1; D is perhaps TRBD2 (5 bases). In germline, CDR1 is KGHSH, CDR2 LQKENI. CDR3 length: 16 amino acids. Between the trimmed V and J ends, which lost 3 bases and 3 bases, there was a span of 15 bases. This CDR3 is CASSPPRERSYNEQFF. CDR3 DNA: TGTGCCAGCTCACCCCCGAGGGAGCGGAGCTACAATGAGCAGTTCTTC.

The chain carries TRBV4-1 and TRBJ2-7; D call uncertain. Trimming pared 4 bases from V and 2 bases from J, leaving 15 bases between. The CDR3 contains 15 residues. The germline CDR1 and CDR2 sequences are MGHRA and YSYEKL. DNA for the CDR3: TGCGCCAGCAGCCTCCATCCTCGACTCACCTACGAGCAGTACTTC. The encoded protein is CASSLHPRLTYEQYF.